This T cell receptor (beta chain) is drawn from a study of shared clonotypes between healthy human individuals. V was clipped by 8 bases and J by 4 bases; unmatched bases: 9. CDR1 and CDR2 (germline): MNHNY, SVGAGI (reference sequence). CDR3 length equals 16 residues. Researchers partitioned CD4+ cells into CD45RA+ naive and CD45RA-negative memory subsets. Method: immunoSEQ multiplex PCR; TCRdb's copy keeps in-frame clones and lacks some. There are approximately 1.5 million clones in the sample; 97% to 99% occur only once, and roughly 0.36% lies in the top ten. Sequenced material: naive CD4+ T cells sorted from blood. Described subset: CD45RA+ positively selected. The rearrangement links TRBV6-6 to TRBJ2-1; 12 nucleotides match TRBD2. This TCR was sampled from a man aged 25-45 years in good health. The DNA of the CDR3 is TGTGCCAGCCTGGGACTAGCGGGTGGAATTTACAATGAGCAGTTCTTC. Amino acid sequence: CASLGLAGGIYNEQFF.